What follows are 24 T cell receptor beta chains derived from one specimen sequenced in a study of cytomegalovirus exposure and HLA in healthy donors. 13 Jbeta primers and 60 Vbeta primers were used for the PCR. Assay used: immunoSEQ multiplex PCR; TCRdb lists only in-frame clones, some missing. The sample holds some 150,000 clones; 70% to 80% are singletons and the top ten take about 4%. Source material: PBMCs. Every receptor here comes from a woman between 35 and 50 years old in good health and CMV-seronegative.

The chain links TRBV29-1 to TRBJ2-5; the match to TRBD2 covers 12 bases. Germline loops: CDR1 SQVTM, CDR2 ANQGSEA. V lost 4 bases and J lost 5; bases outside the gene matches: 20. CDR3 length: 19 residues. CDR3 sequence reads: CSVADLRLAGGPGRETQYF. The CDR3 DNA reads TGCAGCGTTGCCGACCTTAGGCTAGCGGGAGGGCCGGGAAGGGAGACCCAGTACTTC.

This chain links TRBV4-1 with TRBJ2-3; TRBD1 matches 8 bases. J gave up 2 bases and V 4 bases, and 11 bases lay outside the gene matches. The CDR3 spans 17 residues. Germline CDR1 MGHRA, CDR2 YSYEKL. CDR3 sequence: CASSLTNRGTYTDTQYF. The DNA for the CDR3 is TGCGCCAGCAGCCTGACCAACAGGGGGACCTACACAGATACGCAGTATTTT.

The chain combines TRBV11-3 with TRBJ2-3; 10 bases are a match to TRBD2. Germline CDR1 reads SGHNT; CDR2 reads YENEEA. The CDR3 runs 14 residues. With 5 bases clipped from V and 6 bases from J, the junction kept 5 bases outside the gene matches. CDR3 DNA: TGTGCCAGCAGCAAGCGGGAGGGCCACGATACGCAGTATTTT. Residues: CASSKREGHDTQYF. The full variable domain, its missing parts supplied by reference TRBV11-3 and TRBJ2-3, is EAGVVQSPRYKIIEKKQPVAFWCNPISGHNTLYWYLQNLGQGPELLIRYENEEAVDDSQLPKDRFSAERLKGVDSTLKIQPAELGDSAVYLCASSKREGHDTQYFGPGTRLTVL.

This clone appeared a single time. The genes are TRBV28 and TRBJ1-2; D may be TRBD1 (6 bases). Trimming left V 9 bases short and J 4 bases short, with 18 bases between. The germline V gene has CDR1 MDHEN and CDR2 SYDVKM. The CDR3 runs to 14 residues. In DNA, the CDR3 is TGTGCCAGTTTCCCAGAGGGGGTACTCTATGGCTACACCTTC. Amino acids: CASFPEGVLYGYTF.

V usage is TRBV7-8 and J usage is TRBJ1-5; weak D call: TRBD1 (6 bases). Trimming removed 3 bases at V and 5 bases at J, with 17 bases between. Germline V gene data show CDR1 as SGHVS and CDR2 as FQNEAQ. The CDR3 runs to 16 residues. CDR3 amino acids: CASSFLRGAKDQPQHF. The CDR3 region has the DNA TGTGCCAGCAGCTTCCTACGGGGGGCAAAAGATCAGCCCCAGCATTTT.

V gene TRBV19 combines with J gene TRBJ2-3; TRBD2 matches 8 bases. The CDR3 totals 16 residues. Trimming removed 1 base from V and 3 bases from J; junction bases left unmatched: 6. Germline loops: CDR1 LNHDA, CDR2 SQIVND (reference sequence). CDR3 in DNA: TGTGCCAGTAGTATAGGGGCGTCGGGAGGGACAGATACGCAGTATTTT. Its protein is CASSIGASGGTDTQYF.

V is TRBV11-2 and J is TRBJ2-6; tentative D call: TRBD1 (5 bases). This CDR3 has 15 amino acids. V gave up 8 bases and J gave up 0 bases, with 11 bases separating them. Germline loops: CDR1 SGHAT, CDR2 FQNNGV. CDR3 coding DNA: TGTGCCAGCTCCCACACAGGCTCTGGGGCCAACGTCCTGACTTTC. It yields the protein CASSHTGSGANVLTF. Filled out from reference TRBV11-2 and TRBJ2-6, the complete variable domain reads EAGVAQSPRYKIIEKRQSVAFWCNPISGHATLYWYQQILGQGPKLLIQFQNNGVVDDSQLPKDRFSAERLKGVDSTLKIQPAKLEDSAVYLCASSHTGSGANVLTFGAGSRLTVL.

The rearrangement links TRBV27 to TRBJ2-2; TRBD1 aligns across 11 bases. The germline CDR1 and CDR2 sequences are MNHEY and SMNVEV (reference sequence). V lost 2 bases and J lost 7; bases outside the gene matches: 3. CDR3 size: 15 residues. The chain's CDR3 is CASSLGTGGGGELFF. DNA of the CDR3: TGTGCCAGCAGTTTAGGGACAGGGGGAGGCGGGGAGCTGTTTTTT.

The V gene is TRBV18, the J gene TRBJ2-1, with 9 bases aligning to TRBD2. Per the germline V gene, CDR1 is KGHSH and CDR2 is LQKENI. This CDR3 is 17 amino acids long. With V trimmed by 3 bases and J by 3 bases, 9 bases remained unmatched. DNA for the CDR3: TGTGCCAGCTCACCTAGGGCTAGCGGGGCGCTCTACAATGAGCAGTTCTTC. Protein sequence: CASSPRASGALYNEQFF.

The chain links TRBV5-1 to TRBJ1-1, with D hard to call. The CDR3 runs 13 residues. Germline CDR1 is SGHRS and CDR2 is YFSETQ. Trimming cost V 1 base and J 6 bases, with 10 bases left between them. DNA for the CDR3: TGCGCCAGCAGCTTGAGCTATTCGGCTGAAGCTTTCTTT. It translates to CASSLSYSAEAFF.

The gene calls are TRBV11-1 and TRBJ2-7; 8 positions agree with TRBD1. V trimming: 4 bases; J trimming: 2 bases; junction bases outside the gene matches: 10. CDR1 is SGHAT and CDR2 is FQDESV in the germline V gene (reference sequence). The CDR3 loop spans 16 amino acids. The CDR3 is CASSYLGQGGAYEQYF. The CDR3 DNA reads as TGTGCCAGCAGCTACCTCGGACAGGGTGGGGCCTACGAGCAGTACTTC.

The rearrangement uses TRBV2 and TRBJ2-3; D is possibly TRBD1 (5 bases). V gave up 11 bases and J gave up 3 bases, with 18 bases separating them. Germline-derived CDR1 and CDR2 are SNHLY and FYNNEI. This CDR3 is 14 amino acids long. CDR3 residues: CASQTRTRTDTQYF. CDR3 DNA sequence: TGTGCCTCACAGACACGGACAAGAACAGATACGCAGTATTTT.

This clone was counted only a few times. In nucleotides, the CDR3 is TGTGCCAGCAGTTCAACTAGCTCCGATGAGCAGTTCTTC. Encoded protein: CASSSTSSDEQFF. The V gene is TRBV7-9, the J gene TRBJ2-1, with D perhaps TRBD2 (6 bases). Germline V gives CDR1 SEHNR, CDR2 FQNEAQ (reference sequence). V shed 6 bases and J shed 8 bases, with 14 bases lying between them. This CDR3 comprises 13 residues.

This clone has a handful of counts. The gene calls are TRBV5-5 and TRBJ1-1, with TRBD1 identical over 8 bases. This CDR3 contains 14 residues. CDR1 and CDR2 (germline): SGHKS, YYEKEE (reference sequence). Trimming cost V 0 bases and J 5 bases; bases outside gene matches: 3. The CDR3 DNA sequence: TGTGCCAGCAGCTTGGAGGACAGGGTTACTGAAGCTTTCTTT. Amino acids: CASSLEDRVTEAFF.

The chain links TRBV7-8 to TRBJ2-1; TRBD1 agrees at 7 bases. The CDR3 is made up of 16 amino acids. The trim removed 8 bases at V and 6 bases at J, leaving 16 bases unmatched. Germline CDR1 reads SGHVS; CDR2 reads FQNEAQ. This CDR3 reads CASAHRGRASGNEQFF. Here the CDR3 DNA reads TGTGCCAGCGCTCACAGGGGAAGGGCCTCCGGCAATGAGCAGTTCTTC. Variable domain in full (rest from reference TRBV7-8 and TRBJ2-1): GAGVSQSPRYKVAKRGQDVALRCDPISGHVSLFWYQQALGQGPEFLTYFQNEAQLDKSGLPSDRFFAERPEGSVSTLKIQRTQQEDSAVYLCASAHRGRASGNEQFFGPGTRLTVL.

The J gene is TRBJ2-3, the V gene TRBV5-1, with TRBD1 identical over 8 bases. CDR3 length: 15 amino acids. Germline V lookup: CDR1 SGHRS, CDR2 YFSETQ. After removal of 4 bases from V and 2 bases from J, the junction contained 6 bases not matched to a gene. DNA of the CDR3: TGCGCCAGCAGCCGGGACAGGTCCACCACAGATACGCAGTATTTT. Encoded protein: CASSRDRSTTDTQYF.

The J gene is TRBJ2-1, the V gene TRBV9; 10 bases line up with TRBD2. V dropped 3 bases and J dropped 7; count of bases not matched to a gene: 10. This CDR3 comprises 16 residues. CDR1 SGDLS and CDR2 YYNGEE come from the germline V gene. Written as DNA, the CDR3 is TGTGCCAGCAGCGCCTCAAGCGGGAGGGCCGGAAATGAGCAGTTCTTC. Amino acid sequence: CASSASSGRAGNEQFF. Looking up the rest from reference TRBV9 and TRBJ2-1 gives the full variable domain: DSGVTQTPKHLITATGQRVTLRCSPRSGDLSVYWYQQSLDQGLQFLIQYYNGEERAKGNILERFSAQQFPDLHSELNLSSLELGDSALYFCASSASSGRAGNEQFFGPGTRLTVL.

This clone was observed a few times. The chain carries TRBV6-1 and TRBJ2-5, with a tentative D call TRBD1 (5 bases). The end of the DNA fits TRBJ2-7 better, so the J call may be wrong. The CDR3 has 13 residues. CDR1 MNHNS and CDR2 SASEGT come from the germline V gene. In nucleotides, the CDR3 is TGTGCCAGCAGTGAAAGGGGCTACTACGAGCAGTACTTC. It yields the protein CASSERGYYEQYF.

This clone was recorded once. The V call is TRBV7-6, the J call TRBJ2-2; 8 bases align to TRBD1. Losses at the gene ends were 3 bases for V and 0 bases for J; bases not matched to a gene: 3. The CDR3 has 16 amino acids. Germline V gene sequence: CDR1 SGHVS, CDR2 FNYEAQ. As DNA, the CDR3 is TGTGCCAGCAGCTTGGGGGGACAGGCGAACACCGGGGAGCTGTTTTTT. It translates to CASSLGGQANTGELFF. Full variable domain (outside the CDR3, taken from reference TRBV7-6 and TRBJ2-2): GAGVSQSPRYKVTKRGQDVALRCDPISGHVSLYWYRQALGQGPEFLTYFNYEAQQDKSGLPNDRFSAERPEGSISTLTIQRTEQRDSAMYRCASSLGGQANTGELFFGEGSRLTVL.

The rearrangement links TRBV6-6 to TRBJ2-1, with 10 bases identical to TRBD2. CDR3 size: 16 residues. J lost 0 bases, V lost 5 bases, and 4 bases had no gene match. CDR1 is MNHNY and CDR2 is SVGAGI in the germline V gene (reference sequence). The CDR3 loop is CASSGIAGGSYNEQFF. The CDR3 nucleotides are TGTGCCAGCAGTGGAATAGCGGGAGGCTCCTACAATGAGCAGTTCTTC.

The chain couples TRBV6-1 to TRBJ1-2, with a tentative D call TRBD1 (5 bases). Germline V gives CDR1 MNHNS, CDR2 SASEGT. There are 15 residues in the CDR3. Trimming stripped 4 bases from V and 8 bases from J, with 20 bases between. The CDR3 region is CASSGRQLPGYGYTF. DNA for the CDR3: TGTGCCAGCAGTGGGAGACAGCTCCCTGGCTACGGCTACACCTTC.

The rearrangement links TRBV18 to TRBJ1-4; 7 nucleotides align to TRBD1. Germline assignment: CDR1 KGHSH and CDR2 LQKENI. There are 16 residues in the CDR3. The junction had 10 bases not matched to a gene; V was cut back by 6 bases and J by 3 bases. The CDR3 loop is CASSPRAGTANEKLFF. CDR3 bases: TGTGCCAGCTCCCCAAGAGCCGGGACAGCTAATGAAAAACTGTTTTTT.

The rearrangement joins TRBV9 to TRBJ2-1, with 10 bases fitting TRBD1. The junction had 16 bases not matched to a gene; V was cut back by 3 bases and J by 1 base. This CDR3 spans 20 amino acids. The germline V gene encodes CDR1 SGDLS and CDR2 YYNGEE. CDR3 coding DNA: TGTGCCAGCAGCGCCTACCGGGACAGGGGACCGCAAGTATCCTACAATGAGCAGTTCTTC. Encoded protein: CASSAYRDRGPQVSYNEQFF.

Only a few counts were recorded for this clone. This chain joins TRBV2 and TRBJ1-1, with D possibly matching TRBD1 (5 bases). There are 15 residues in the CDR3. Per the germline V gene, CDR1 is SNHLY and CDR2 is FYNNEI. The V end was cut by 8 bases, the J end by 2 bases, with 18 bases between. This CDR3 reads CASLLPTGPNTEAFF. The CDR3 DNA reads TGTGCCAGCCTCTTACCTACAGGCCCTAACACTGAAGCTTTCTTT.